Following are 15 T cell receptor beta chains from one sample sequenced in a study of blood T cell repertoires in COVID-19. Only in-frame clones appear in the TCRdb table, and some are missing; sequencing was by immunoSEQ multiplex PCR. The sample yields 150,000 to 200,000 clones, roughly 87% seen once. Sequences were obtained from peripheral blood. The receptors derive from a woman aged 70-85 years with COVID-19, enrolled during active disease.

In the case of this clone: An end of the junction differs from the germline gene, which may be a read error. The CDR3 reads CASSPRTGWVF. CDR3 nucleotide sequence: TGTGCCAGCAGCCCACGGACAGGGTGGGTCTTC. This chain joins TRBV2 and TRBJ2-7; 8 nucleotides match TRBD1. The CDR3 loop spans 11 amino acids. From germline, CDR1 is SNHLY and CDR2 FYNNEI.

The chain links TRBV24-1 to TRBJ1-1; D is undetermined. The germline V gene has CDR1 KGHDR and CDR2 SFDVKD. V was cut by 4 bases and J by 5 bases, with 10 bases left in between. This CDR3 comprises 13 residues. The DNA of the CDR3 is TGTGCCACCAGTGAGTCTGACTGGACTGAAGCTTTCTTT. This gives the protein CATSESDWTEAFF.

The chain carries TRBV2 and TRBJ2-7, with D maybe TRBD2 (5 bases). V was pared by 8 bases and J by 1 base, with 15 bases between. This CDR3 is 14 amino acids long. Germline values: CDR1 SNHLY, CDR2 FYNNEI. The CDR3 here is CASRERVGSYEQYF. The CDR3 DNA reads TGTGCCAGCCGAGAGAGGGTTGGATCCTACGAGCAGTACTTC.

This chain links TRBV28 with TRBJ1-5; D gene uncertain. The V gene's germline CDR1 is MDHEN and CDR2 SYDVKM. This CDR3 has 11 residues. V was shortened by 6 bases and J by 7 bases, with 7 bases between the two germline ends. CDR3 sequence (DNA): TGTGCCAGCAGAGGGAGACAGCCCCAGCATTTT. Protein: CASRGRQPQHF.

The chain employs TRBV5-1 and TRBJ1-1; TRBD1 is a possible D gene (5 bases). The germline gives CDR1 SGHRS, CDR2 YFSETQ. This CDR3 is 17 amino acids long. Trimming removed 0 bases from V and 1 base from J, with 16 bases in between. The CDR3 nucleotides read TGCGCCAGCAGCTTGGGCCAAAATCAGGGATCGAACACTGAAGCTTTCTTT. This encodes CASSLGQNQGSNTEAFF.

The V gene is TRBV7-8, the J gene TRBJ2-1; D not certain. Germline V gene sequence: CDR1 SGHVS, CDR2 FQNEAQ. The CDR3 totals 11 residues. The V gene lost 3 bases and the J gene lost 8 bases, with 5 bases spanning the gap. Here the CDR3 reads CASSFQDEQFF. CDR3 in DNA: TGTGCCAGCAGCTTTCAGGATGAGCAGTTCTTC.

The chain employs TRBV28 and TRBJ1-2; perhaps TRBD1 as D (6 bases). CDR1 and CDR2 (germline): MDHEN, SYDVKM. V shed 7 bases and J shed 2 bases, with 14 bases lying between them. The CDR3 has 14 residues. The CDR3 DNA reads as TGTGCCAGCATGACGACAGGAGAAAACTATGGCTACACCTTC. The encoded protein is CASMTTGENYGYTF.

The J gene is TRBJ1-2, the V gene TRBV28; 8 nucleotides agree with TRBD1. The CDR3 totals 14 residues. Losses at the gene ends were 5 bases for V and 3 bases for J; bases not matched to a gene: 5. The V gene's germline CDR1 is MDHEN and CDR2 SYDVKM. The CDR3 region has the DNA TGTGCCAGCAGTGTTCAGGGGGCAGACTATGGCTACACCTTC. Translation: CASSVQGADYGYTF.

The chain has TRBV28 and TRBJ2-2, with 15 bases matching TRBD2. This CDR3 has 19 residues. CDR1 is MDHEN, CDR2 SYDVKM, per germline. V was pared by 4 bases and J by 6 bases, with 12 bases of the junction left unmatched. CDR3 in amino acids: CASSSGLAGGPGRSGELFF. The CDR3, as DNA: TGTGCCAGCAGTTCCGGACTAGCGGGAGGGCCGGGTAGGTCCGGGGAGCTGTTTTTT.

This sequence joins TRBV5-1 and TRBJ2-5, with TRBD2 matching over 11 bases. Germline-derived CDR1 and CDR2 are SGHRS and YFSETQ. This CDR3 region has 15 residues. V lost 5 bases to trimming and J lost 4 bases; unmatched junction nucleotides: 7. The CDR3 region is CASRSAGTSGETQYF. The CDR3 DNA is TGCGCCAGCAGGAGTGCCGGGACTAGCGGAGAGACCCAGTACTTC.

The J gene is TRBJ1-5, the V gene TRBV10-3; the D is unclear. CDR1 is ENHRY and CDR2 is SYGVKD in the germline V gene. The CDR3 totals 13 residues. V lost 7 bases and J lost 5, with 12 bases in between. In nucleotides, the CDR3 is TGTGCCATCACCTCTACCCTCGATCAGCCCCAGCATTTT. It translates to CAITSTLDQPQHF.

DNA for the CDR3: TGTGCCAGCAGTTCTAGCGGGAGCTTTGAGACCCAGTACTTC. Translated, it gives CASSSSGSFETQYF. The chain is built from TRBV6-2 or TRBV6-3 and TRBJ2-5; TRBD2 aligns across 10 bases. V dropped 4 bases and J dropped 5; count of bases not matched to a gene: 4. This CDR3 spans 14 amino acids. Germline V gene lookup returns CDR1 MNHEY and CDR2 SVGEGT.

The CDR3 here is CASRLEGSNEKLFF. CDR3 bases: TGTGCCAGCAGACTCGAGGGCTCGAATGAAAAACTGTTTTTT. The V gene is TRBV6-5, the J gene TRBJ1-4; no clear D. Per germline, CDR1 MNHEY and CDR2 SVGAGI. CDR3 length equals 14 residues. Trimming took off 6 bases at V and 5 bases at J, with 13 bases between the two ends.

The V and J genes are TRBV6-4 and TRBJ1-2; weak D call: TRBD1 (5 bases). This CDR3 has 14 amino acids. Trimming removed 3 bases from V and 5 bases from J, with 13 bases in between. The germline V gene has CDR1 MRHNA and CDR2 SNTAGT. CDR3 residues: CASSEERTSYGYTF. DNA for the CDR3: TGTGCCAGCAGTGAGGAACGGACATCGTATGGCTACACCTTC.

This clone was found a few times. CDR3 DNA sequence: TGTGCCAGCAGAGCCGGGACAGGGGGATATCAGCCCCAGCATTTT. Translating it yields CASRAGTGGYQPQHF. V gene TRBV2 combines with J gene TRBJ1-5, with 11 bases lining up with TRBD1. V dropped 6 bases and J dropped 5; count of bases not matched to a gene: 6. Germline CDR1 and CDR2: SNHLY and FYNNEI. The CDR3 runs 15 residues. The full variable domain, in which reference TRBV2 and TRBJ1-5 provide the parts outside the CDR3, is EPEVTQTPSHQVTQMGQEVILRCVPISNHLYFYWYRQILGQKVEFLVSFYNNEISEKSEIFDDQFSVERPDGSNFTLKIRSTKLEDSAMYFCASRAGTGGYQPQHFGDGTRLSIL.